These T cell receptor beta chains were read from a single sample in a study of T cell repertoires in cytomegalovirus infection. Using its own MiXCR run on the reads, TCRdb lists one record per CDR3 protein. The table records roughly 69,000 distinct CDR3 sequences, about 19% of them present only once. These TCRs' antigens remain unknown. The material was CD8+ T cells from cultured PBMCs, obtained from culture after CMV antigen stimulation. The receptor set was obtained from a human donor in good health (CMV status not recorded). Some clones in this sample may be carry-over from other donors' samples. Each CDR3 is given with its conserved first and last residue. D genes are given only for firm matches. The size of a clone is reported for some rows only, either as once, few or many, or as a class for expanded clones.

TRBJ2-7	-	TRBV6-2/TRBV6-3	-	TGTGCCAGCAGTTCCCCTCGTCTAACGACGGACGAGCAGTACTTC	CASSSPRLTTDEQYF
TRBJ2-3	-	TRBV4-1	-	TGCGCCAGCAGCCAAGATCCGGGCGGCCCTAGCACAGATACGCAGTATTTT	CASSQDPGGPSTDTQYF
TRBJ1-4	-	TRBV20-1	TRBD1	TGCAGTGCTAGAGCTCCGCCAGGGGGCCTTGAAAAACTGTTTTTT	CSARAPPGGLEKLFF
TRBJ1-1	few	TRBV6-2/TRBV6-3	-	TGTGCCAGCAAAGGGGGTAGGATAACTGAAGCTTTCTTT	CASKGGRITEAFF
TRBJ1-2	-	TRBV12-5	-	TGTGCTAGTGGTTTGGTGGGGGGCTATGGCTACACCTTC	CASGLVGGYGYTF
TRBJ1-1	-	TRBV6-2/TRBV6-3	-	TGTGCCAGCAGTTACTCCTTTAAGCCCAGGTCGAACACTGAAGCTTTCTTT	CASSYSFKPRSNTEAFF
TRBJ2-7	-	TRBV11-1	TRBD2	TGTGCCAGCAGCAGTAGCGGGGGGGCGAACGAGCAGTACTTC	CASSSSGGANEQYF
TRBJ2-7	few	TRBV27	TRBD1	TGTGCCAGCAGTTCGGACAGGGGGCCCTACGAGCAGTACTTC	CASSSDRGPYEQYF
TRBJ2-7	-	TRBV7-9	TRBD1	TGTGCCAGCAGCCACTTAGAGGACAGGGTTGTCGGAGAGCAGTACTTC	CASSHLEDRVVGEQYF
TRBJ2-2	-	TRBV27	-	TGTGCCAGCAGTGTACACGGCACCGGGGAGCTGTTTTTT	CASSVHGTGELFF
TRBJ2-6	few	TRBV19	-	TGTGCCAGTAGTGCCGGGGCCAACGTCCTGACTTTC	CASSAGANVLTF
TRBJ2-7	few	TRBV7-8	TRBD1	TGTGCCAGCAGCCAGACCGGACAGGGCTACGAGCAGTACTTC	CASSQTGQGYEQYF
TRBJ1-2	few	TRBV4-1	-	TGCGCCAGCAGCCAAGTTCCCGGGAGCGGCTACACCTTC	CASSQVPGSGYTF
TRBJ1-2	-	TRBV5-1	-	TGCGCCAGCAGCTTGCAGGGTTGGGGTCGGGAAGAAGGCTACACCTTC	CASSLQGWGREEGYTF
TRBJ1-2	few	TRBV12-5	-	TGTGCTAGTGGTTTCGGGCAGGCACCCGCTAACTATGGCTACACCTTC	CASGFGQAPANYGYTF
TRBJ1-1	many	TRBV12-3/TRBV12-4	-	TGTGCCAGCAGCTTAGGGGACACTGAAGCTTTCTTT	CASSLGDTEAFF
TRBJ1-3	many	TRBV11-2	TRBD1	TGTGCCAGCAGCTTGTTGACAGGGGCTGGAAACACCATATATTTT	CASSLLTGAGNTIYF
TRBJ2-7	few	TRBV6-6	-	TGTGCCAGCAGCCACAGGGATCCCTTCTACGAGCAGTACTTC	CASSHRDPFYEQYF
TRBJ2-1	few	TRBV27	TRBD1	TGTGCCAGCACGGACAGGGGGGACAATGAGCAGTTCTTC	CASTDRGDNEQFF
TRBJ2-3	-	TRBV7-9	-	TGTGCCAGCAGTGCGATCAACAGGTCCACAGATACGCAGTATTTT	CASSAINRSTDTQYF
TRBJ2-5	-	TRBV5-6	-	TGTGCCAGCAGCATACTCCTGTACCAAGAGACCCAGTACTTC	CASSILLYQETQYF
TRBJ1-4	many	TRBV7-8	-	TGTGCCAGCAGCCGAGACTTGGTCAGGGCTAATGAAAAACTGTTTTTT	CASSRDLVRANEKLFF
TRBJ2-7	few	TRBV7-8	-	TGTGCCAGCAGCTGGAAGGGCTCGGGGACCTACGAGCAGTACTTC	CASSWKGSGTYEQYF
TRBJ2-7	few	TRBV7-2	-	TGTGCCAGCAGCTTCCCCGGGGTGGAGCAGTACTTC	CASSFPGVEQYF
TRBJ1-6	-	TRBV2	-	TGTGCCAGCGATCAGGGGCGGGGTAATTCACCCCTCCACTTT	CASDQGRGNSPLHF